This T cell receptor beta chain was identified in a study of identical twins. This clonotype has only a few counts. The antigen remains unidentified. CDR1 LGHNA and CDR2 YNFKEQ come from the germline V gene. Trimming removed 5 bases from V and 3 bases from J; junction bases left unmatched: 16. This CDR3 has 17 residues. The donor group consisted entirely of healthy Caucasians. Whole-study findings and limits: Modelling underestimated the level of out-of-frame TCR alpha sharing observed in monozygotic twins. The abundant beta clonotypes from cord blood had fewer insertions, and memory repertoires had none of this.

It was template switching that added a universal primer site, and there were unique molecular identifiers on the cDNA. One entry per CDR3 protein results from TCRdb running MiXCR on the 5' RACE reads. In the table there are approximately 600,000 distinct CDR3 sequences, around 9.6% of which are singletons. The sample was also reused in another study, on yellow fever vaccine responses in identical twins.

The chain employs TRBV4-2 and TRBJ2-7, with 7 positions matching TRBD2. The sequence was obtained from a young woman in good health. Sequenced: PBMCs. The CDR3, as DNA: TGTGCCAGCAGCTATGGAAGGCCAGGACTAGGGTACTACGAGCAGTACTTC. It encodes CASSYGRPGLGYYEQYF.